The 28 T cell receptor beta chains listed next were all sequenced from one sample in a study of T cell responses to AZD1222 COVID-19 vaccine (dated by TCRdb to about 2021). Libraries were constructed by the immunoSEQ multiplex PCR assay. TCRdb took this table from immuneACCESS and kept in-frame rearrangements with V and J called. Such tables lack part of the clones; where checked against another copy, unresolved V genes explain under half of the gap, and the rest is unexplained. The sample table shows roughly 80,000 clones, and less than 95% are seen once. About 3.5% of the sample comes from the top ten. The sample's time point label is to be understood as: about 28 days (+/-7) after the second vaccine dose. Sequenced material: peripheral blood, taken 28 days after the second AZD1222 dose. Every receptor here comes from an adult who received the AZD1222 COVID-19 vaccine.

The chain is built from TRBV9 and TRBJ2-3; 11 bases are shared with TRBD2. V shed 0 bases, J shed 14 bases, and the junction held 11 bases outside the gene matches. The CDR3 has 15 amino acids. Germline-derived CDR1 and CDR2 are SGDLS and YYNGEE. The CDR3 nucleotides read TGTGCCAGCAGCGTAGATTTCACTAGCGGGGGCCCTCGGTATTTT. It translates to CASSVDFTSGGPRYF.

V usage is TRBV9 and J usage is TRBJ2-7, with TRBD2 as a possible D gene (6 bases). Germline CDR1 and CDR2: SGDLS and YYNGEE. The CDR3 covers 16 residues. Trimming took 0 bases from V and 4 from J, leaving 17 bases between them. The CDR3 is CASSVELGGPMYEQYF. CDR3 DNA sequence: TGTGCCAGCAGCGTAGAACTCGGGGGTCCGATGTACGAGCAGTACTTC.

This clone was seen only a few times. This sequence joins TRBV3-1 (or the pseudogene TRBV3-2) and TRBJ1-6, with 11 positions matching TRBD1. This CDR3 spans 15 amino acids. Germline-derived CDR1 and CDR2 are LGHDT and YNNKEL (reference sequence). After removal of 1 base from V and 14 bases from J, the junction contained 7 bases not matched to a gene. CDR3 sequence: CASSQVGQGAWALHF. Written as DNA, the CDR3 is TGTGCCAGCAGCCAAGTCGGACAGGGGGCCTGGGCCCTCCACTTT.

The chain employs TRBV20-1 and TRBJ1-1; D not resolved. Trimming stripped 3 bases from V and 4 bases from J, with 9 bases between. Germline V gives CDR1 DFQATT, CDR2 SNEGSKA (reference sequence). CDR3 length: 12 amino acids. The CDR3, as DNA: TGCAGTGCTAGTTACGGAACCACTGAAGCTTTCTTT. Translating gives CSASYGTTEAFF.

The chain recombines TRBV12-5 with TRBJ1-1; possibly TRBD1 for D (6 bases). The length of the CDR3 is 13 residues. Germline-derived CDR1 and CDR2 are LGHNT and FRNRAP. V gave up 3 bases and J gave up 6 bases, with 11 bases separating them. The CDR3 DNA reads TGTGCTAGTGGTTTAGATTGGGGGCCTGAAGCTTTCTTT. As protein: CASGLDWGPEAFF.

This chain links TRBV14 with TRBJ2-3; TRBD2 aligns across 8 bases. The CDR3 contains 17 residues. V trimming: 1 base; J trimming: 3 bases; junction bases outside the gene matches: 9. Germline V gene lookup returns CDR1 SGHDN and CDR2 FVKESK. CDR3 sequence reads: CASSQGSTSGRTDTQYF. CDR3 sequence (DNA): TGTGCCAGCAGCCAAGGGTCTACTAGCGGAAGGACAGATACGCAGTATTTT.

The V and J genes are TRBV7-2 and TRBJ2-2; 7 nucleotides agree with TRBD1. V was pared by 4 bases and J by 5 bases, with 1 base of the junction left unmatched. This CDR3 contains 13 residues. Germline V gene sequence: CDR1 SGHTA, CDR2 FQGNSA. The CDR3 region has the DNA TGTGCCAGCAGCTCGGACAGGACCGGGGAGCTGTTTTTT. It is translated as CASSSDRTGELFF.

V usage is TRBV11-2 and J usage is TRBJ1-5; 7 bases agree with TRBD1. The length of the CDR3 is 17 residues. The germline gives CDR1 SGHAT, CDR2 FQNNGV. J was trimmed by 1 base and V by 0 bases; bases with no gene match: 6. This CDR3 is CASSLDSGRGSNQPQHF. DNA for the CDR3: TGTGCCAGCAGCTTAGATTCCGGCAGGGGGAGCAATCAGCCCCAGCATTTT.

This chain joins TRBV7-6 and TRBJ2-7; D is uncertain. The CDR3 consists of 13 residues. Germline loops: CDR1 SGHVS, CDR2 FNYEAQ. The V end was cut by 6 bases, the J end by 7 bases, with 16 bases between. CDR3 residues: CASSPPTEWEQYF. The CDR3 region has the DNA TGTGCCAGCAGTCCACCTACCGAGTGGGAGCAGTACTTC.

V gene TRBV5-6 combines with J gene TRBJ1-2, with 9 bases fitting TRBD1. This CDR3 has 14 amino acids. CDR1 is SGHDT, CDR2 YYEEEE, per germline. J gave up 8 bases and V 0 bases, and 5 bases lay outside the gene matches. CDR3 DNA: TGTGCCAGCAGCTTGGACAGGGGGCTTAGAGGCTACACCTTC. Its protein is CASSLDRGLRGYTF.

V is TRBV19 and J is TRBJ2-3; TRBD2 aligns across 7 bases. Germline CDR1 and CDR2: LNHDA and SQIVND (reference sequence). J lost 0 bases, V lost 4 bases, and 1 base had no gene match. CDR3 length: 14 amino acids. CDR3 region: CASSRGGSTDTQYF. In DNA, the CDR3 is TGTGCCAGTAGTAGGGGGGGTAGCACAGATACGCAGTATTTT.

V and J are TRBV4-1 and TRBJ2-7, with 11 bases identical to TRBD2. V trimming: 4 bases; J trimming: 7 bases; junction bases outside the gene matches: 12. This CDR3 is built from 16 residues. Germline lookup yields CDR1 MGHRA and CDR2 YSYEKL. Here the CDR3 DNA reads TGCGCCAGCAGCCTGGGACTAGCGGAGGCGCCGGGGGAGCAGTACTTC. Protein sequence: CASSLGLAEAPGEQYF.

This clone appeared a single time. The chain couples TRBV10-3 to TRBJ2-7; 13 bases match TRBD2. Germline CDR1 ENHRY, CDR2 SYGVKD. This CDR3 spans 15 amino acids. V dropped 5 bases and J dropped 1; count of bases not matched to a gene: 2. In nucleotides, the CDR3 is TGTGCCATCAGTCCGGGACTAGCGGGATCCTACGAGCAGTACTTC. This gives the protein CAISPGLAGSYEQYF.

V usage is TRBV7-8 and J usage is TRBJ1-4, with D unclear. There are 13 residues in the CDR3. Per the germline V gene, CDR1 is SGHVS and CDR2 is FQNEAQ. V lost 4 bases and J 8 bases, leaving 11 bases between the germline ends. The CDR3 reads CASSSGREEKLFF. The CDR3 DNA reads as TGTGCCAGCAGCTCGGGAAGGGAAGAAAAACTGTTTTTT.

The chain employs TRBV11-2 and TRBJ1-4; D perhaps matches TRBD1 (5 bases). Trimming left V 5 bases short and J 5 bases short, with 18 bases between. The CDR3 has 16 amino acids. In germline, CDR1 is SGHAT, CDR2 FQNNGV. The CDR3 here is CASSGAASGGNEKLFF. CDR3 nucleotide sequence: TGTGCCAGCAGCGGGGCCGCGTCAGGTGGGAATGAAAAACTGTTTTTT.

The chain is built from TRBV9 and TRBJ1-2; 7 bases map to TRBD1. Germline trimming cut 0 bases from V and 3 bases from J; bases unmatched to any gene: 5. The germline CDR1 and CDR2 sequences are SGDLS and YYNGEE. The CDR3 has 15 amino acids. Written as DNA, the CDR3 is TGTGCCAGCAGCGTAGCGGACAGGAGTGACTATGGCTACACCTTC. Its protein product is CASSVADRSDYGYTF.

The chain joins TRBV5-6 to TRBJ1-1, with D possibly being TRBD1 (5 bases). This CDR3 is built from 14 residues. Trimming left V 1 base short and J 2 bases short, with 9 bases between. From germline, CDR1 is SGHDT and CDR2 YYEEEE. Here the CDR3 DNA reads TGTGCCAGCAGCTTGTGGGGGATTAACACTGAAGCTTTCTTT. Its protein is CASSLWGINTEAFF. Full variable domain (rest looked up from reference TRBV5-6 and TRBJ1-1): DAGVTQSPTHLIKTRGQQVTLRCSPKSGHDTVSWYQQALGQGPQFIFQYYEEEERQRGNFPDRFSGHQFPNYSSELNVNALLLGDSALYLCASSLWGINTEAFFGQGTRLTVV.

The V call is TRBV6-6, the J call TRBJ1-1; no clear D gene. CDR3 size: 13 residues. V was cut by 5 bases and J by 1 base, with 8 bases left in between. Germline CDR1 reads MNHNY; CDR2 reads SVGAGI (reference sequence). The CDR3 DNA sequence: TGTGCCAGCAGTCGAAGGACGAACACTGAAGCTTTCTTT. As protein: CASSRRTNTEAFF.

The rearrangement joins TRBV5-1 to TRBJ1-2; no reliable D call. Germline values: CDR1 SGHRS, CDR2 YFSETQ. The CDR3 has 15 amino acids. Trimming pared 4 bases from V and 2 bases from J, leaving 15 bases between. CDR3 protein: CASSLAPERNYGYTF. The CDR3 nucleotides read TGCGCCAGCAGCCTAGCACCAGAGAGAAACTATGGCTACACCTTC.

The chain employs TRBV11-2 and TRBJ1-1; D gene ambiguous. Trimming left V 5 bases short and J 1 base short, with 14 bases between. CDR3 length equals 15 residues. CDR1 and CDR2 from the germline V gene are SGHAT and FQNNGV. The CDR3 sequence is CASSPLEQANTEAFF. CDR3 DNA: TGTGCCAGCAGCCCCCTTGAGCAGGCGAACACTGAAGCTTTCTTT.

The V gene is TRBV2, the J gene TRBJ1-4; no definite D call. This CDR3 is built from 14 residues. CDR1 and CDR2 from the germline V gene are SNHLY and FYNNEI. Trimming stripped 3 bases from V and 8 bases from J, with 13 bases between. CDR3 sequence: CASSEQDWREKLFF. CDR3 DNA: TGTGCCAGCAGTGAGCAAGACTGGAGAGAAAAACTGTTTTTT.

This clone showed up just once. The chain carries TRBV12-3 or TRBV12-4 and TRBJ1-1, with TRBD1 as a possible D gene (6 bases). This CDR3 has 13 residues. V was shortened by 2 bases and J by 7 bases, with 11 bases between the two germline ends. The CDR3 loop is CASSLRGADEAFF. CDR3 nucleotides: TGTGCCAGCAGTTTACGGGGGGCAGATGAAGCTTTCTTT.

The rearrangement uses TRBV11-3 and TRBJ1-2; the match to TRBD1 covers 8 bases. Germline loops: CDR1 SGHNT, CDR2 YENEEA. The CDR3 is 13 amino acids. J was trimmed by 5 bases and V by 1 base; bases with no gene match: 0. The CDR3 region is CASSLGQGYGYTF. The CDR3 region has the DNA TGTGCCAGCAGCTTAGGACAGGGGTATGGCTACACCTTC.

DNA of the CDR3: TGTGCCAGCAGCTTAGACCGGGAGACCCAGTACTTC. It is translated as CASSLDRETQYF. The V and J genes are TRBV11-2 and TRBJ2-5; D gene ambiguous. Germline CDR1 reads SGHAT; CDR2 reads FQNNGV. The CDR3 runs 12 residues. V dropped 0 bases and J dropped 5 bases, with 4 bases sitting between them.

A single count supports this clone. In nucleotides, the CDR3 is TGTGCCACCAAACGGGAAGTCACCGGGGAGCTGTTTTTT. Its translation: CATKREVTGELFF. V and J are TRBV24-1 and TRBJ2-2; D possibly corresponds to TRBD2 (5 bases). Germline V gene data show CDR1 as KGHDR and CDR2 as SFDVKD. V was shortened by 8 bases and J by 4 bases, with 10 bases between the two germline ends. CDR3 length: 13 residues.

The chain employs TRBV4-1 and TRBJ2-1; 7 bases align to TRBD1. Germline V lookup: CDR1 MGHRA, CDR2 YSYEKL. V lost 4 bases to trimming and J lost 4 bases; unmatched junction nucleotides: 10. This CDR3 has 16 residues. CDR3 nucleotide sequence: TGCGCCAGCAGCCGGAGCGCCCTGGACAGGTACAATGAGCAGTTCTTC. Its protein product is CASSRSALDRYNEQFF.

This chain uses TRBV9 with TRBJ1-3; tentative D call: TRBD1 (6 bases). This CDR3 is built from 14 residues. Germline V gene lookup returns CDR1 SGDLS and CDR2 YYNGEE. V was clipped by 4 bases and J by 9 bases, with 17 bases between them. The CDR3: CASSPARGAATIYF. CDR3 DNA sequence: TGTGCCAGCAGCCCGGCCCGGGGGGCTGCCACCATATATTTT.

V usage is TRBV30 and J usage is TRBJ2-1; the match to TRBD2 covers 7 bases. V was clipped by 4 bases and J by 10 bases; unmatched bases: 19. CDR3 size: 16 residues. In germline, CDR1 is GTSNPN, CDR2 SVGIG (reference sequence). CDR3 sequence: CAWTRTGRSGNGEQFF. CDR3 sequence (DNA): TGTGCCTGGACCCGAACTGGGAGGAGCGGGAATGGCGAGCAGTTCTTC.